What follows describes a single T cell receptor (beta chain). Only in-frame clones appear in the TCRdb table, and some are missing; sequencing was by immunoSEQ multiplex PCR. The repertoire includes around 150,000 clones, 75% to 85% of them detected once, and 4.2% sits in the top ten. The V end was cut by 0 bases, the J end by 6 bases, with 11 bases between. Germline V CDR1 and CDR2: SGHDN, FVKESK. There are 14 residues in the CDR3. These data belong to a study of blood T cell repertoires in COVID-19. Study as a whole: Spain, Italy and the United States supplied samples that represented acute and convalescent COVID-19.

Sequenced input: peripheral blood. This TCR was recovered from a man in his fifties or sixties with acute or convalescent COVID-19. The rearrangement uses TRBV14 and TRBJ2-5, with a weak D call TRBD1 (6 bases). The DNA of the CDR3 is TGTGCCAGCAGCCAAGAACAGGGCAGGAAGACCCAGTACTTC. Protein product: CASSQEQGRKTQYF. The full variable domain, with the rest looked up from reference TRBV14 and TRBJ2-5, is EAGVTQFPSHSVIEKGQTVTLRCDPISGHDNLYWYRRVMGKEIKFLLHFVKESKQDESGMPNNRFLAERTGGTYSTLKVQPAELEDSGVYFCASSQEQGRKTQYFGPGTRLLVL.